This is a list of T cell receptor beta chains from one sample in a study of blood T cell repertoires in COVID-19. The assay was immunoSEQ multiplex PCR, and TCRdb's table has in-frame clones only and misses some. The profile shows 210,000 or so clones, less than 85% of them singletons. Sequencing input: peripheral blood. These receptors were obtained from a man aged 45-60 years who had recovered from COVID-19. The CDR3 runs from the conserved cysteine through the conserved F or W. Each record gives: CDR3 length, V gene, CDR3 protein.

len: 12
v_gene: TRBV29-1
CDR3aa: CSVGQGSQPQHF

len: 16
v_gene: TRBV18
CDR3aa: CASSPLTQGAFAEAFF

len: 13
v_gene: TRBV29-1
CDR3aa: CSVSSGRWDEQYF

len: 14
v_gene: TRBV28
CDR3aa: CASSFRQGVYEQYF

len: 14
v_gene: TRBV6-5
CDR3aa: CASNRDTNTDTQYF

len: 16
v_gene: TRBV28
CDR3aa: CASSTTSPFGTDTQYF

len: 15
v_gene: TRBV9
CDR3aa: CASSPGHWNNQPQHF

len: 15
v_gene: TRBV7-9
CDR3aa: CASISLAGGPNEQFF

len: 16
v_gene: TRBV6-6
CDR3aa: CASTTSRQAETGELFF

len: 14
v_gene: TRBV5-4
CDR3aa: CASSLGTGTDTQYF

len: 16
v_gene: TRBV28
CDR3aa: CASSPRTSRSYNEQFF

len: 15
v_gene: TRBV7-3
CDR3aa: CASSYTSAYYNEQFF

len: 16
v_gene: TRBV5-1
CDR3aa: CASSLEPDRAGYGYTF

len: 14
v_gene: TRBV10-3
CDR3aa: CAISGGIMTDTQYF

len: 15
v_gene: TRBV7-9
CDR3aa: CASSLSGQGNEKLFF

len: 14
v_gene: TRBV7-9
CDR3aa: CASSLVTVHTEAFF

len: 14
v_gene: TRBV27
CDR3aa: CASSFSGKTYEQYF

len: 14
v_gene: TRBV19
CDR3aa: CASSPRQGSQPQHF

len: 13
v_gene: TRBV5-8
CDR3aa: CASSDPGQYEQYF

len: 14
v_gene: TRBV10-3
CDR3aa: CATQTTGGSYEQYF

len: 13
v_gene: TRBV7-7
CDR3aa: CASSLTRAGELFF

len: 14
v_gene: TRBV4-2
CDR3aa: CASSPSGSYNEQFF

len: 12
v_gene: TRBV30
CDR3aa: CAWVGGTGELFF

len: 13
v_gene: TRBV15
CDR3aa: CATSGSGILGYTF

len: 11
v_gene: TRBV20-1
CDR3aa: CSARLSIEAFF

len: 13
v_gene: TRBV15
CDR3aa: CATSFRTGYGYTF

len: 19
v_gene: TRBV3-1/TRBV3-2
CDR3aa: CASSSRRGNSFTGYNEQFF

len: 14
v_gene: TRBV2
CDR3aa: CASSRDRGIYGYTF

len: 18
v_gene: TRBV28
CDR3aa: CASSLNRGLDLAGDTQYF